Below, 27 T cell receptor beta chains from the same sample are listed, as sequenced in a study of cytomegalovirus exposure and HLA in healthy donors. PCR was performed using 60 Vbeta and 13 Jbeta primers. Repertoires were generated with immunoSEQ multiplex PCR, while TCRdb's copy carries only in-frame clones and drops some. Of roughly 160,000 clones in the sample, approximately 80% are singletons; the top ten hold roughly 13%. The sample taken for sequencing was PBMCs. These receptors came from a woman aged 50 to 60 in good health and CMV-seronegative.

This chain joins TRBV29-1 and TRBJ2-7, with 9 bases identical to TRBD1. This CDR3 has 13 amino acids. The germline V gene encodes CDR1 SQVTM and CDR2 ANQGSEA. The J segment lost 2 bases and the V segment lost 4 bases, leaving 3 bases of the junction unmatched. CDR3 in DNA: TGCAGCGTTGCGTGGACAGGGGCCTACGAGCAGTACTTC. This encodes CSVAWTGAYEQYF.

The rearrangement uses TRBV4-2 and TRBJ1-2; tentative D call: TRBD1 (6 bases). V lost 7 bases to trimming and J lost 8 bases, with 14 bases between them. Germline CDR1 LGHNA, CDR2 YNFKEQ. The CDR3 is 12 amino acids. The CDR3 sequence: CASKDRLSGYTF. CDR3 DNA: TGTGCCAGCAAAGACAGGTTGTCCGGCTACACCTTC.

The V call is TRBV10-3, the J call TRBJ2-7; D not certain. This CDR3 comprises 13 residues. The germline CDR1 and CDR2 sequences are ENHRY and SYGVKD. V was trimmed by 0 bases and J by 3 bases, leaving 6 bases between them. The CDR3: CAISESVSYEQYF. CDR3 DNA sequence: TGTGCCATCAGTGAGTCGGTCAGCTACGAGCAGTACTTC.

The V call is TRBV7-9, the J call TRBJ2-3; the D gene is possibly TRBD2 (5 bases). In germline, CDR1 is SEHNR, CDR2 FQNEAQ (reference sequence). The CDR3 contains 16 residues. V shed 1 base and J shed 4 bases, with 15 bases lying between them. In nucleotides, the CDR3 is TGTGCCAGCAGCTTAGTCCTCGGGTTGCGGGCAGATACGCAGTATTTT. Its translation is CASSLVLGLRADTQYF.

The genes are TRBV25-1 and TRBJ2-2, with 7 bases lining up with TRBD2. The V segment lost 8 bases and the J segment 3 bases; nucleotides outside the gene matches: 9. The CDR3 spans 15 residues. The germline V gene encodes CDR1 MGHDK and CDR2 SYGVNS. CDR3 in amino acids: CASSKSGRDTGELFF. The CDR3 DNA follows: TGTGCCAGCTCCAAGTCAGGGAGGGACACCGGGGAGCTGTTTTTT.

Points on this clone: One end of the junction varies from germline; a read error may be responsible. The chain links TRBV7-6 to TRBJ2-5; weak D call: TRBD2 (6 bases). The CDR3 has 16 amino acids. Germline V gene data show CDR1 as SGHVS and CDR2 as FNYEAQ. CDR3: CASSLASAGTQQTQYF. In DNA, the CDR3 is TGTGCCAGCAGCTTAGCGTCCGCGGGGACCCAACAGACCCAGTACTTC.

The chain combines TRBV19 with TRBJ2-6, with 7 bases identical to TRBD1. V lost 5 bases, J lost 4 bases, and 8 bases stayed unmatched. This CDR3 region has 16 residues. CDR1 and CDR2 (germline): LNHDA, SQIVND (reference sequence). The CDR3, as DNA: TGTGCCAGTAGTCGACAGGGTGCAGGAGGGGCCAACGTCCTGACTTTC. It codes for CASSRQGAGGANVLTF.

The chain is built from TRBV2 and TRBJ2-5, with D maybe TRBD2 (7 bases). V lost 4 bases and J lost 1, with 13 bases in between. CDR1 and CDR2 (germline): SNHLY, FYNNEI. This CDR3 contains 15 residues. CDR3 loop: CASSVGGGVQETQYF. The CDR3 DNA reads TGTGCCAGCAGTGTGGGAGGGGGTGTCCAAGAGACCCAGTACTTC.

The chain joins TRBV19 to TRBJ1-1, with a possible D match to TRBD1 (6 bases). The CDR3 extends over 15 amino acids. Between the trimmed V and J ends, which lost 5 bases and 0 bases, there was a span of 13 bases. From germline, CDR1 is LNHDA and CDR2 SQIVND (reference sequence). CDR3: CASSRSTGMNTEAFF. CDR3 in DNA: TGTGCCAGTAGTCGTTCGACAGGCATGAACACTGAAGCTTTCTTT. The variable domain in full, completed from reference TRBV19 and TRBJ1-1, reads DGGITQSPKYLFRKEGQNVTLSCEQNLNHDAMYWYRQDPGQGLRLIYYSQIVNDFQKGDIAEGYSVSREKKESFPLTVTSAQKNPTAFYLCASSRSTGMNTEAFFGQGTRLTVV.

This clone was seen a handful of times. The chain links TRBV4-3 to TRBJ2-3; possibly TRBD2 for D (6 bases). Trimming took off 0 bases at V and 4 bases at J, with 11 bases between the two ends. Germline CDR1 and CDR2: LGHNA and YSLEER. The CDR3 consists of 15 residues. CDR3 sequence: CASSQDGDSSDTQYF. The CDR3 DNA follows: TGCGCCAGCAGCCAAGATGGGGACTCATCAGATACGCAGTATTTT.

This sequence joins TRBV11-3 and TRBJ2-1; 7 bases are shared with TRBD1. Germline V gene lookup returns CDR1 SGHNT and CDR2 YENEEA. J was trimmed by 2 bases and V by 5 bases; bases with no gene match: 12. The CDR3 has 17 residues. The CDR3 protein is CASSPTGDSLTYNEQFF. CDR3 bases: TGTGCCAGCAGCCCGACCGGGGACAGCCTAACCTACAATGAGCAGTTCTTC.

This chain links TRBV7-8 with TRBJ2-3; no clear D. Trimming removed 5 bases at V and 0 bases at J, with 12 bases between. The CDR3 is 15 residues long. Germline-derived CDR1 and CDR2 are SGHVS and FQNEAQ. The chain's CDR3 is CASSKALTSTDTQYF. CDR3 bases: TGTGCCAGCAGCAAGGCACTAACTAGCACAGATACGCAGTATTTT.

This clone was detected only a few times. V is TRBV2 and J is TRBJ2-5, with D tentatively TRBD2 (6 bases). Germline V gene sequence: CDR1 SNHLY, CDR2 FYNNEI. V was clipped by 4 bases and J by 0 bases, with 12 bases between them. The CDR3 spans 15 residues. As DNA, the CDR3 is TGTGCCAGCAGTGGTAATAGCGGATACCAAGAGACCCAGTACTTC. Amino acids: CASSGNSGYQETQYF.

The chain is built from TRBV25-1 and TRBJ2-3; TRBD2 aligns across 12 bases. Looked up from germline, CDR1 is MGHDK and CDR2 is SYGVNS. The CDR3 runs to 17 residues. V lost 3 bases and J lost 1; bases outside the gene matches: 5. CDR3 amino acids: CASSDSSGGVGTDTQYF. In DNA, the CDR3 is TGTGCCAGCAGTGATTCTAGCGGGGGGGTCGGCACAGATACGCAGTATTTT.

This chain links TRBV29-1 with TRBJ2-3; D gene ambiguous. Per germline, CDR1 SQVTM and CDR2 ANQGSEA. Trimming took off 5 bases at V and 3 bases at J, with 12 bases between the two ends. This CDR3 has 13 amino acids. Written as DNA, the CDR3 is TGCAGCGTTAATGCCGAGTCGACAGATACGCAGTATTTT. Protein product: CSVNAESTDTQYF.

The CDR3 region is CASSQQGFYEKLFF. CDR3 DNA: TGTGCCAGCAGTCAACAGGGATTTTATGAAAAACTGTTTTTT. The chain has TRBV27 and TRBJ1-4, with D possibly matching TRBD1 (6 bases). Germline V gene lookup returns CDR1 MNHEY and CDR2 SMNVEV (reference sequence). The CDR3 consists of 14 residues. V was clipped by 5 bases and J by 6 bases, with 13 bases between them.

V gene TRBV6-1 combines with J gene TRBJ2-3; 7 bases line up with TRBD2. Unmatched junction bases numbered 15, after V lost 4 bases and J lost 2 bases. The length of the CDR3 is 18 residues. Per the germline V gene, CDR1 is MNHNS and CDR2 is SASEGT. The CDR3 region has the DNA TGTGCCAGCAGTGGGGCTAGCGGCACCGAAAAATTCACAGATACGCAGTATTTT. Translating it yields CASSGASGTEKFTDTQYF.

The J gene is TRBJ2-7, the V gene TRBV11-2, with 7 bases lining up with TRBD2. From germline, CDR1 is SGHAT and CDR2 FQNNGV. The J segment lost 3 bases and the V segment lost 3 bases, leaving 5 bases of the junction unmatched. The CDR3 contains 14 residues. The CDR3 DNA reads TGTGCCAGCAGCTTTCTAGCGGAGGGCTACGAGCAGTACTTC. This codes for CASSFLAEGYEQYF.

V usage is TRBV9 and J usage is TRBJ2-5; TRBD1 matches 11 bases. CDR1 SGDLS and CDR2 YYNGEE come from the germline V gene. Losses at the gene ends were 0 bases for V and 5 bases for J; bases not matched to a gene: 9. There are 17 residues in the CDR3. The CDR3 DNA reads TGTGCCAGCAGCGTAGGGTCGGGACAGGGGGGGTGGGAGACCCAGTACTTC. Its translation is CASSVGSGQGGWETQYF.

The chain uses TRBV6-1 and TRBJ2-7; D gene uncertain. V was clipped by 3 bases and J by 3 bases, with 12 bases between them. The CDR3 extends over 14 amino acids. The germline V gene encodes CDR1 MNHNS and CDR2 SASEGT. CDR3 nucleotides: TGTGCCAGCAGTGACAGGAAACTTAACTACGAGCAGTACTTC. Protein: CASSDRKLNYEQYF.

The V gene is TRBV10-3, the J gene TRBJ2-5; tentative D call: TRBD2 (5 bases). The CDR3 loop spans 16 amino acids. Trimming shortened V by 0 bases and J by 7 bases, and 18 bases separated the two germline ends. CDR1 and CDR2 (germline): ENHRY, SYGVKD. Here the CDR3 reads CAISESRWGKEATQYF. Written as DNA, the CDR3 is TGTGCCATCAGTGAGTCAAGGTGGGGAAAGGAGGCGACCCAGTACTTC.

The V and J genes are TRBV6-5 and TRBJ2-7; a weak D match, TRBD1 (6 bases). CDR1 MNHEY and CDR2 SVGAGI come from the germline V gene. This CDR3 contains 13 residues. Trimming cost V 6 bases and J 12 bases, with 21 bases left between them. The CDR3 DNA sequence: TGTGCCAGCAGACCAAGCACAGGGAGTTGGCGGTACTTC. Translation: CASRPSTGSWRYF.

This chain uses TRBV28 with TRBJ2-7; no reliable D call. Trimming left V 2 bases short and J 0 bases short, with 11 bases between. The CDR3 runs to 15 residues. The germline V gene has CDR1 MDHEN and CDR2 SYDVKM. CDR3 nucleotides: TGTGCCAGCAGTTTAGACGGGTATTCCTCCTACGAGCAGTACTTC. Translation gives CASSLDGYSSYEQYF.

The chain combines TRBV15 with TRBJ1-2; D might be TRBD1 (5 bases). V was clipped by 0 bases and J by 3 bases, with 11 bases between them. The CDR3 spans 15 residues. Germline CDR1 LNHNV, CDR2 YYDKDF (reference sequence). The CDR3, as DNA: TGTGCCACCAGCAGAGATGGGGCCAGTCACTATGGCTACACCTTC. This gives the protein CATSRDGASHYGYTF.

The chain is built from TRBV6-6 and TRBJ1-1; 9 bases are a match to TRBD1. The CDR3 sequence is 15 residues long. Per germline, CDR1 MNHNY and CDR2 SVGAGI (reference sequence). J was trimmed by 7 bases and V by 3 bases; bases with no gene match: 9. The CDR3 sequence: CASSYPTDRGIEAFF. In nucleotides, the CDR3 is TGTGCCAGCAGTTATCCCACCGACAGGGGGATTGAAGCTTTCTTT.

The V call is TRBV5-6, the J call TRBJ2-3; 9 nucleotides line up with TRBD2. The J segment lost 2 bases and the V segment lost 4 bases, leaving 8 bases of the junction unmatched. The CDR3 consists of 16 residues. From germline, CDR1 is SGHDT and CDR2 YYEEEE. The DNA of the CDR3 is TGTGCCAGCAGCCAGGTTGCGGGAGGGCCCACAGATACGCAGTATTTT. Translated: CASSQVAGGPTDTQYF.

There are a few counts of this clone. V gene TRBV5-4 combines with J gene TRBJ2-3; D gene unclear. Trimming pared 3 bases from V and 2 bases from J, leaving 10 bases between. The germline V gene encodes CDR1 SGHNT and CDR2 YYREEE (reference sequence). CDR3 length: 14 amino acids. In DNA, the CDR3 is TGTGCCAGCAGCTCGGCGGCAGTCACAGATACGCAGTATTTT. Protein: CASSSAAVTDTQYF.